This T cell receptor (beta chain) derives from a study of blood T cell repertoires in COVID-19. Seattle enrolled patients during active infection and tracked them longitudinally. Authors' data handling: Reference gene primer amplification gave nucleated cell count estimates. The table came from immunoSEQ multiplex PCR; TCRdb's copy has only in-frame clones and leaves some out. The V and J calls and clone size were taken over from that table, and D and trimming were inferred from the DNA. The table includes roughly 120,000 clones, about 94% detected once. The sequence came from a middle-aged man with COVID-19, enrolled during active disease. Sequenced: peripheral blood.

This CDR3 is CASSLERLATREQFF. The CDR3 DNA is TGTGCCAGCAGCTTGGAACGACTAGCGACGAGGGAGCAGTTCTTC. The rearrangement uses TRBV11-2 and TRBJ2-1, with 8 nucleotides matching TRBD2. Trimming took 3 bases from V and 10 from J; bases not matched to a gene: 11. CDR1 SGHAT and CDR2 FQNNGV come from the germline V gene. This CDR3 has 15 residues.